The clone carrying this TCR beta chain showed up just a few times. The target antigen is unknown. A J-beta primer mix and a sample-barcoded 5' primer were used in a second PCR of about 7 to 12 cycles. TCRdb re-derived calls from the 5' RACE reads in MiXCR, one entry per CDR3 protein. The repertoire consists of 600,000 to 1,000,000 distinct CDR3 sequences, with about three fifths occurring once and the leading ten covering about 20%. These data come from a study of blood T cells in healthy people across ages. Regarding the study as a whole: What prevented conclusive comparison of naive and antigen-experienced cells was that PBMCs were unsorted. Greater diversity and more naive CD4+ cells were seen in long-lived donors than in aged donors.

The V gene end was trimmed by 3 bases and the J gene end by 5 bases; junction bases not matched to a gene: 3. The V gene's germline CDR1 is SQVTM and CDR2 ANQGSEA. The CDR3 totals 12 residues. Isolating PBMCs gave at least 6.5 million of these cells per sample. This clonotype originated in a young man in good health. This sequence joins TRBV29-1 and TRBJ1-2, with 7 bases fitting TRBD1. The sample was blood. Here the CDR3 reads CSVDRGGYGYTF. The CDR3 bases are TGCAGCGTTGACAGGGGGGGATATGGCTACACCTTC.